This T cell receptor (beta chain) was captured by sequencing in a study of breast tumors, draining lymph nodes, adjacent tissues. Findings and caveats of the study: Tumor TCR diversity was below lymph nodes but above nontumor tissue. Data fit most tumor T cells coming from lymph node, expanding in tumor. Compared with basal-like, luminal-like tumors shared significantly more repertoire with nontumor tissue.

This clonotype was detected a few times. The antigen remains unidentified. This may stem from a read error, because a much larger clone lies one nucleotide away. TCRdb passed the multiplex PCR reads through MiXCR, listing each CDR3 protein once. The sample holds 150,000 to 200,000 distinct CDR3 sequences; around a third are singletons and the top ten take 3.5% to 4.5%. Axillary draining lymph nodes of breast cancer patients supplied the node samples. This clonotype was sampled from a female donor with breast cancer. Some clones in this sample may be carry-over from other donors' samples. Input material: axillary lymph node tissue.

DNA of the CDR3: TGTGCCAGCGGCTCTAGCGGGGGGGCCCAAGAGACCCAGTACTTC. Translated: CASGSSGGAQETQYF. The rearrangement joins TRBV5-5 to TRBJ2-5; 12 nucleotides agree with TRBD2. V shed 7 bases and J 1 base; nucleotides not matched to a gene: 5. Germline values: CDR1 SGHKS, CDR2 YYEKEE (reference sequence). The CDR3 length is 15 residues.